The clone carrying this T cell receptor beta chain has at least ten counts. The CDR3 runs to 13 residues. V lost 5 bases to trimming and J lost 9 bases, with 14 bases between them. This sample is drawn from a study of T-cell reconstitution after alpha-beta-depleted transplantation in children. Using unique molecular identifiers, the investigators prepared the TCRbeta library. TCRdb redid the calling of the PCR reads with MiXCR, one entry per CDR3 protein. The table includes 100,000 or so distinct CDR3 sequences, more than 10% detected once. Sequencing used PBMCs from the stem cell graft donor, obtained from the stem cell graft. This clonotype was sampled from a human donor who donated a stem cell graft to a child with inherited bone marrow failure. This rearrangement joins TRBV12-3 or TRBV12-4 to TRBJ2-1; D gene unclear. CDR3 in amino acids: CASSPRPVSEQFF. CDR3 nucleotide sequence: TGTGCCAGCAGTCCGCGGCCAGTCAGTGAGCAGTTCTTC.